This T cell receptor (beta chain) was sequenced during a study of tumor-infiltrating lymphocytes in localized non-small cell lung cancer. In the study overall: Several tumor histologies, both smoking statuses, and some post-neoadjuvant chemotherapy samples were included.

Whole-study results and caveats: Technical variation could not be separated from intratumor heterogeneity here. Immunotypes IM1 and IM2 had similar TCR-derived T-cell fractions.

Assay used: immunoSEQ multiplex PCR; TCRdb lists only in-frame clones, some missing. Of around 7,100 clones listed, more than 55% are singletons. About this clone itself: Its cognate antigen is unknown.

This CDR3 has 13 residues. CDR1 is MNHNS and CDR2 is SASEGT in the germline V gene. V was trimmed by 7 bases and J by 4 bases, leaving 13 bases between them. Sequenced: uninvolved lung tissue not adjacent to the tumor. The chain links TRBV6-1 to TRBJ1-2; no clear D gene. The receptor's source is a human donor with non-small cell lung cancer. The CDR3 sequence is CASIPDGIYGYTF. The DNA for the CDR3 is TGTGCCAGCATTCCGGACGGGATCTATGGCTACACCTTC.